This TCR beta chain stems from a study of T cells in Graves' hyperthyroidism and ophthalmopathy. The table lists this clonotype with many counts. Researchers amplified the TCR beta CDR3 regions from RNA transcripts. First-round RT-PCR of the TCR CDR3 relied on the HTBI primer set. TCRdb reprocessed the multiplex PCR reads via MiXCR and lists one record per CDR3 protein. This table has 40,000 to 60,000 distinct CDR3 sequences, about 54% appearing once. Sequencing used peripheral blood or thyroid tissue (not recorded which). The receptor was isolated from a man between 18 and 29 years old with Graves' hyperthyroidism.

The CDR3 sequence is CASSQNSGRQETQYF. The CDR3 DNA reads TGCGCCAGCAGCCAAAACTCGGGACGCCAAGAGACCCAGTACTTC. This chain joins TRBV5-1 and TRBJ2-5; D tentatively fits TRBD1 or TRBD2 (5 bases each). This CDR3 comprises 15 residues. Per germline, CDR1 SGHRS and CDR2 YFSETQ. Trimming took off 4 bases at V and 1 base at J, with 14 bases between the two ends.